This T cell receptor beta chain came from a study of T cell responses to AZD1222 COVID-19 vaccine (dated by TCRdb to 2020 to 2023). For context, the study as a whole: AZD1222 recipients given second doses at about 4 weeks or at about 12 weeks were pooled, since spike-specific TCR depth and breadth were not found to differ between the two schedules. TCR sequencing was performed for some 250 trial participants, of whom approximately 200 were given two doses of AZD1222 and around 26 were given two doses of MenACWY control vaccine. Enrollment into the trials was organized by age into subgroups of 18-55, 56-69 and 70-plus years, and those subgroups contained approximately 160, 26 and 62 TCR-sequenced participants, respectively. Overall study outcomes, separate from this receptor: The vaccine-associated CD4 TCRs covered the entire spike protein, and the dominant responses fell in regions 160-218 and 743-854. Most participants were white British and females outnumbered males, and the authors suggested that clonal diversity may have been underestimated. Conclusions about previously exposed vaccinees are limited because only six or seven AZD1222 recipients were SARS-CoV-2 seropositive at baseline. The 56-69-year group was small, and its depth increase did not reach significance, likely because of low power. A significant rise in spike-specific TCR breadth and depth was observed after two AZD1222 doses relative to day 0 and relative to MenACWY recipients. Nearly half of unique spike-specific TCRs reportedly recognized epitopes outside regions mutated in the B.1.351 and B.1.1.7 variants. Because no day 14 peak-response samples were available, repertoires were characterized only after the peak T cell response.

As to this clone: Its antigen remains undetermined. Within one base of it there is no much larger clone, and no base qualities were kept.

The CDR3 regions of human TCRbeta chains were analyzed by immunosequencing. The original methods were these. TCRs in the repertoires were compared against a reference library of SARS-CoV-2-specific TCRs that had been generated with the MIRA antigen-specificity platform. Breadth was defined as the fraction of unique TCRs that were SARS-CoV-2-associated, and depth was defined as the fraction of total T cells that were SARS-CoV-2-associated. Each spike-specific TCR was assigned to its reactive spike region and to a CD4 or CD8 class using the MIRA data. Log10-transformed breadth and depth values were compared by one-way ANOVA with Sidak's multiple comparisons tests. TCRdb took over this immuneACCESS table, retaining in-frame rearrangements with V and J assigned. Such tables are incomplete; in checked studies, under half of the missing clones stem from an unresolved V gene, and the remainder is unexplained. V and J calls and clone size come straight from that table; D and trimming were deduced from the DNA. Within this sample are about 120,000 clones, with 90% to 95% of them counted one time only. The biggest ten clones account for over 2.5% of the sample.

The germline V gene (reference sequence) provides CDR1 SEHNR and CDR2 FQNEAQ. Its CDR3 holds 15 amino acids, cysteine through phenylalanine. CDR3 DNA only is kept here, 45 bases in frame from base 1. V loses 7 bases of germline sequence and J loses 6 bases, and the interval between the two ends is 22 bases. This specimen's time point label, interpreted: baseline before first vaccination. Samples from vaccinated people were obtained from the UK trials COV001 and COV002, which included a single-blind randomized controlled phase 2/3 trial of AZD1222 (ChAdOx1 nCoV-19) in healthy adults. For TCRbeta chain sequencing, PBMC samples from trial participants were taken at day 0 and at day 28 after the second dose.

This chain joins TRBV7-9 to TRBJ2-7; the D gene is perhaps TRBD2, on 7 matching bases. The source was peripheral blood, collected on day 0 of AZD1222 vaccination. The clonotype was recovered from an adult in good health. The sequenced DNA is TGTGCCAGCAACCCTGGGGGGGGCTCCTGGGGCGAGCAGTACTTC. This encodes CASNPGGGSWGEQYF.